One and the same sample provided the 32 T cell receptor beta chains below, sequenced in a study of blood T cell repertoires in COVID-19. Assay used: immunoSEQ multiplex PCR; TCRdb lists only in-frame clones, some missing. The sample holds 350,000 to 450,000 clones, about 87% seen once. Sequencing was done on a sample of peripheral blood. All receptors come from a woman in her fifties or sixties with COVID-19, enrolled during active disease.

The genes are TRBV5-6 and TRBJ1-1; no reliable D call. V shed 3 bases and J shed 4 bases, with 16 bases lying between them. Germline assignment: CDR1 SGHDT and CDR2 YYEEEE. The CDR3 contains 15 residues. The CDR3 loop is CASSSRPNLGTEAFF. The CDR3 coding sequence is TGTGCCAGCAGCTCCAGGCCCAATTTGGGCACTGAAGCTTTCTTT.

V is TRBV18 and J is TRBJ2-1; the D gene is possibly TRBD1 (5 bases). The CDR3 consists of 15 residues. CDR1 and CDR2 (germline): KGHSH, LQKENI. Deletions cut 2 bases from V and 8 bases from J, with 16 bases between. CDR3 in DNA: TGTGCCAGCTCACCATTTACAGGAGATCTCGATGAGCAGTTCTTC. The encoded protein is CASSPFTGDLDEQFF.

This clone was seen just once. The chain has TRBV7-2 and TRBJ1-2; tentative D call: TRBD1 (5 bases). Trimming removed 6 bases from V and 5 bases from J, with 13 bases in between. This CDR3 spans 13 amino acids. Germline V gives CDR1 SGHTA, CDR2 FQGNSA. Here the CDR3 reads CASRGAGRYGYTF. The CDR3 DNA is TGTGCCAGCAGAGGGGCAGGGAGGTATGGCTACACCTTC.

J is TRBJ2-7 and V is TRBV18, with 8 bases identical to TRBD1. The CDR3 covers 14 residues. Germline CDR1 is KGHSH and CDR2 is LQKENI. V shed 6 bases and J 4 bases; nucleotides not matched to a gene: 8. The CDR3 is CASSPWTGKYEQYF. CDR3 DNA sequence: TGTGCCAGCTCCCCCTGGACAGGGAAGTACGAGCAGTACTTC.

The chain has TRBV6-5 and TRBJ1-2; D ambiguous. Germline V gene lookup returns CDR1 MNHEY and CDR2 SVGAGI. Trimming took 6 bases from V and 3 from J, leaving 17 bases between them. CDR3 size: 15 residues. CDR3 sequence reads: CASRRAFSHDYGYTF. Here the CDR3 DNA reads TGTGCCAGCAGGAGAGCGTTCTCGCATGACTATGGCTACACCTTC.

The gene calls are TRBV5-4 and TRBJ1-2; D gene unclear. Trimming removed 4 bases from V and 0 bases from J, with 10 bases in between. The CDR3 is 14 amino acids. Germline V gives CDR1 SGHNT, CDR2 YYREEE (reference sequence). As DNA, the CDR3 is TGTGCCAGCAGCCCGGGGATCGCTAACTATGGCTACACCTTC. Its translation is CASSPGIANYGYTF.

The CDR3: CASSLNRVRLDEQYF. The CDR3 DNA is TGTGCCAGCAGCTTAAACAGGGTGCGTTTAGACGAGCAGTACTTC. The chain couples TRBV7-9 to TRBJ2-7; possible D gene TRBD1, 6 bases. V lost 2 bases to trimming and J lost 5 bases, with 16 bases between them. The CDR3 is 15 amino acids. Germline CDR1 SEHNR, CDR2 FQNEAQ (reference sequence).

DNA of the CDR3: TGTGCCAGCAGCATGGAGGGGGGGCCCTATGGCTACACCTTC. It translates to CASSMEGGPYGYTF. The rearrangement joins TRBV7-9 to TRBJ1-2; D may be TRBD1 (6 bases). The germline V and J ends were trimmed by 5 bases and 4 bases, with 14 bases remaining between them. CDR1 is SEHNR, CDR2 FQNEAQ, per germline (reference sequence). The CDR3 has 14 amino acids.

CDR3 DNA sequence: TGTGCCAGCAGCCCCTCCGGGACATCCTTTTACAATGAGCAGTTCTTC. Translation: CASSPSGTSFYNEQFF. The chain recombines TRBV7-2 with TRBJ2-1; the D gene is possibly TRBD1 (6 bases). The germline CDR1 and CDR2 sequences are SGHTA and FQGNSA. The CDR3 extends over 16 amino acids. V dropped 5 bases and J dropped 4 bases, with 18 bases sitting between them.

The rearrangement uses TRBV28 and TRBJ2-3, with a possible D match to TRBD2 (6 bases). Germline V gene sequence: CDR1 MDHEN, CDR2 SYDVKM. Trimming pared 6 bases from V and 2 bases from J, leaving 15 bases between. This CDR3 has 15 residues. The CDR3 DNA follows: TGTGCCAGCAGCCCCCGGAGGGGCCTCACAGATACGCAGTATTTT. It yields the protein CASSPRRGLTDTQYF.

The V call is TRBV12-5, the J call TRBJ1-1, with a possible D match to TRBD1 (6 bases). V shed 6 bases and J shed 1 base, with 9 bases lying between them. The CDR3 runs to 13 residues. The V gene's germline CDR1 is LGHNT and CDR2 FRNRAP. The CDR3 sequence: CASGTGSNTEAFF. The CDR3 DNA follows: TGTGCTAGTGGGACAGGTTCGAACACTGAAGCTTTCTTT. Based on the CDR3 plus reference TRBV12-5 and TRBJ1-1, the full variable domain is DARVTQTPRHKVTEMGQEVTMRCQPILGHNTVFWYRQTMMQGLELLAYFRNRAPLDDSGMPKDRFSAEMPDATLATLKIQPSEPRDSAVYFCASGTGSNTEAFFGQGTRLTVV.

The gene calls are TRBV12-2 and TRBJ2-2; the D call in the table, TRBD1, was not verified against the DNA. TRBV12-2 is a pseudogene. This CDR3 has 12 residues. CDR3 in amino acids: CASRLRSGELFF. In DNA, the CDR3 is TGTGCAAGTCGCCTCAGGTCAGGGGAGCTGTTTTTT.

This sequence joins TRBV20-1 and TRBJ2-7; D may be TRBD1 (6 bases). Deletions cut 6 bases from V and 3 bases from J, with 9 bases between. Germline lookup yields CDR1 DFQATT and CDR2 SNEGSKA (reference sequence). The CDR3 runs to 11 residues. CDR3: CSAGRGYEQYF. DNA for the CDR3: TGCAGTGCCGGCAGGGGCTACGAGCAGTACTTC.

V is TRBV5-6 and J is TRBJ1-5; 8 nucleotides agree with TRBD1. Germline V gene data show CDR1 as SGHDT and CDR2 as YYEEEE. J gave up 4 bases and V 4 bases, and 7 bases lay outside the gene matches. There are 15 residues in the CDR3. CDR3 in DNA: TGTGCCAGCAGCGTGACAGGGGTCGGGAATCAGCCCCAGCATTTT. Its protein is CASSVTGVGNQPQHF.

The chain employs TRBV18 and TRBJ1-3; no clear D. Germline V gene data show CDR1 as KGHSH and CDR2 as LQKENI. V dropped 5 bases and J dropped 0 bases, with 8 bases sitting between them. This CDR3 comprises 14 residues. The CDR3 is CASSSRDSGNTIYF. In DNA, the CDR3 is TGTGCCAGCTCAAGCCGTGACTCTGGAAACACCATATATTTT.

This clone turned up a few times. The rearrangement joins TRBV7-2 to TRBJ1-1; D perhaps matches TRBD1 (6 bases). In germline, CDR1 is SGHTA, CDR2 FQGNSA. Trimming took 6 bases from V and 1 from J, leaving 15 bases between them. The CDR3 is 15 residues long. The chain's CDR3 is CASSSSRGWNTEAFF. As DNA, the CDR3 is TGTGCCAGCAGTTCATCCAGGGGATGGAACACTGAAGCTTTCTTT.

J is TRBJ2-7 and V is TRBV6-5; D is ambiguous. The CDR3 extends over 13 amino acids. The germline CDR1 and CDR2 sequences are MNHEY and SVGAGI. Trimming took off 6 bases at V and 3 bases at J, with 12 bases between the two ends. The CDR3, as DNA: TGTGCCAGCAGGGTCGACACCGGCTACGAGCAGTACTTC. Translation: CASRVDTGYEQYF.

This clone was picked up one time. The CDR3 region has the DNA TGTGCCAGCAGCATACTAGGCGGGGGCGAACTAAGGAATGAGCAGTTCTTC. Its translation is CASSILGGGELRNEQFF. The chain uses TRBV7-3 and TRBJ2-1; the D gene is possibly TRBD2 (7 bases). From germline, CDR1 is SGHTA and CDR2 FQGTGA. This CDR3 comprises 17 residues. The V and J ends lost 5 bases and 7 bases respectively, with 24 bases between them.

This clone showed up just a few times. The V call is TRBV4-1, the J call TRBJ1-1, with a possible D match to TRBD1 (6 bases). This CDR3 has 15 amino acids. V lost 0 bases to trimming and J lost 7 bases, with 15 bases between them. CDR1 and CDR2 from the germline V gene are MGHRA and YSYEKL. The CDR3 DNA sequence: TGCGCCAGCAGCCAAGATTTTACAGGGATATTTGAAGCTTTCTTT. It codes for CASSQDFTGIFEAFF.

CDR3: CASSPWSVRDANEKLFF. As DNA, the CDR3 is TGTGCCAGCTCACCATGGAGCGTTCGGGATGCTAATGAAAAACTGTTTTTT. The V gene is TRBV18, the J gene TRBJ1-4; no firm D call. From germline, CDR1 is KGHSH and CDR2 LQKENI. The CDR3 consists of 17 residues. V gave up 2 bases and J gave up 3 bases, with 16 bases separating them.

The chain joins TRBV5-1 to TRBJ2-7; TRBD2 might be the D (6 bases). The CDR3 sequence is 14 residues long. CDR1 and CDR2 (germline): SGHRS, YFSETQ. V shed 1 base and J shed 3 bases, with 11 bases lying between them. The CDR3 DNA sequence: TGCGCCAGCAGCTTGTTACTAGCAGGCTACGAGCAGTACTTC. Protein sequence: CASSLLLAGYEQYF.

The chain is built from TRBV3-1 (or the pseudogene TRBV3-2) and TRBJ1-1; D remains ambiguous. The CDR3 sequence is 13 residues long. The V end lost 2 bases, the J end lost 0 bases, and 4 bases lay between the germline ends. Germline CDR1 and CDR2: LGHDT and YNNKEL (reference sequence). The CDR3 coding sequence is TGTGCCAGCAGCCAACAGGTGAACACTGAAGCTTTCTTT. Translating gives CASSQQVNTEAFF.

CDR3: CASSLGLANSPLHF. Here the CDR3 DNA reads TGTGCCAGCAGCCTCGGACTGGCTAATTCACCCCTCCACTTT. The rearrangement joins TRBV11-3 to TRBJ1-6; D remains ambiguous. There are 14 residues in the CDR3. Germline V gene data show CDR1 as SGHNT and CDR2 as YENEEA. Trimming took 5 bases from V and 6 from J, leaving 11 bases between them.

V gene TRBV19 combines with J gene TRBJ1-1; D ambiguous. The CDR3 contains 15 residues. In germline, CDR1 is LNHDA, CDR2 SQIVND (reference sequence). V lost 3 bases to trimming and J lost 4 bases, with 15 bases between them. The CDR3 spells CASSIAWAGSTEAFF. DNA for the CDR3: TGTGCCAGTAGTATCGCTTGGGCGGGGAGCACTGAAGCTTTCTTT.

This clone was recorded a few times. The genes are TRBV2 and TRBJ2-7; TRBD2 might be the D (5 bases). The germline V gene has CDR1 SNHLY and CDR2 FYNNEI. Trimming cost V 4 bases and J 1 base, with 11 bases left between them. The CDR3 sequence is 14 residues long. DNA for the CDR3: TGTGCCAGCAGTGCTAAGCGGACTTCCTACGAGCAGTACTTC. Amino acid sequence: CASSAKRTSYEQYF.

The V and J genes are TRBV6-5 and TRBJ1-6, with D hard to call. Between the trimmed V and J ends, which lost 6 bases and 9 bases, there was a span of 12 bases. CDR1 is MNHEY, CDR2 SVGAGI, per germline. The CDR3 is made up of 13 amino acids. DNA of the CDR3: TGTGCCAGCAGGCCACTCGAGGGTTCACCCCTCCACTTT. Residues: CASRPLEGSPLHF.

The chain has TRBV2 and TRBJ2-2, with 12 bases aligning to TRBD1. The V gene end was trimmed by 4 bases and the J gene end by 7 bases; junction bases not matched to a gene: 4. The CDR3 is made up of 15 amino acids. Germline CDR1 and CDR2: SNHLY and FYNNEI. The CDR3 reads CASSGDRGQGGELFF. The CDR3 nucleotides read TGTGCCAGCAGTGGGGACAGGGGGCAAGGCGGGGAGCTGTTTTTT.

This rearrangement joins TRBV28 to TRBJ1-2; 9 bases match TRBD1. The CDR3 totals 13 residues. V was clipped by 4 bases and J by 5 bases; unmatched bases: 2. Germline CDR1 and CDR2: MDHEN and SYDVKM. The CDR3 spells CASSWGQGYGYTF. CDR3 in DNA: TGTGCCAGCAGTTGGGGACAGGGATATGGCTACACCTTC.

The chain employs TRBV19 and TRBJ2-7; 10 positions match TRBD1. The CDR3 loop spans 16 amino acids. CDR1 and CDR2 (germline): LNHDA, SQIVND (reference sequence). V dropped 3 bases and J dropped 1; count of bases not matched to a gene: 6. The CDR3 DNA reads TGTGCCAGTAGTATGTTGGGACAGGGGTTGTCCTACGAGCAGTACTTC. This gives the protein CASSMLGQGLSYEQYF. The entire variable domain, with the rest obtained from reference TRBV19 and TRBJ2-7, is as follows: DGGITQSPKYLFRKEGQNVTLSCEQNLNHDAMYWYRQDPGQGLRLIYYSQIVNDFQKGDIAEGYSVSREKKESFPLTVTSAQKNPTAFYLCASSMLGQGLSYEQYFGPGTRLTVT.

The count of this clone is one. This chain connects TRBV9 to TRBJ2-1; TRBD2 matches 12 bases. Germline CDR1 is SGDLS and CDR2 is YYNGEE. This CDR3 comprises 15 residues. V dropped 1 base and J dropped 13; count of bases not matched to a gene: 9. As DNA, the CDR3 is TGTGCCAGCAGCGTACTAGCGGGGGGGCCGGTGGAACAGTTCTTC. This sequence encodes CASSVLAGGPVEQFF.

The chain uses TRBV29-1 and TRBJ2-4, with 10 bases matching TRBD1. V lost 4 bases to trimming and J lost 7 bases; unmatched junction nucleotides: 7. CDR1 and CDR2 from the germline V gene are SQVTM and ANQGSEA. This CDR3 spans 14 amino acids. CDR3 in amino acids: CSVVGDRGRNIQYF. CDR3 DNA: TGCAGCGTTGTAGGGGACAGGGGACGGAACATTCAGTACTTC.

V and J are TRBV24-1 and TRBJ2-7, with 8 bases lining up with TRBD1. Losses at the gene ends were 2 bases for V and 7 bases for J; bases not matched to a gene: 9. This CDR3 spans 15 amino acids. Germline lookup yields CDR1 KGHDR and CDR2 SFDVKD. The CDR3 coding sequence is TGTGCCACCAGTGATTCCCGGACAGGGAGTAGAGAGCAGTACTTC. It encodes CATSDSRTGSREQYF.